This is a list of T cell receptor beta chains from one sample in a study of cytomegalovirus exposure and HLA in healthy donors. Sequenced by immunoSEQ multiplex PCR; TCRdb stores in-frame clones only, minus some. The sample lists about 130,000 clones, 80% occurring once. The sequenced sample consisted of PBMCs. The receptors shown here come from a woman in her thirties or forties in good health and CMV-seronegative. The CDR3 runs from the conserved cysteine through the conserved F or W. The order of the fields is J gene, V gene, CDR3 length, clone size, D gene, CDR3 DNA, CDR3 protein. The D gene is left open where the match is weak. Expanded clones are given a class, and other clones once, few, many or no size at all.

j_call: TRBJ2-5; v_call: TRBV7-9; cdr3_length: 17; clone_size: few; d_call: TRBD2; cdr3_nt: TGTGCCAGCAGCTCCGGACTAGCGGGGGTGCTACAAGAGACCCAGTACTTC; cdr3_aa: CASSSGLAGVLQETQYF
j_call: TRBJ2-7; v_call: TRBV19; cdr3_length: 14; clone_size: -; d_call: -; cdr3_nt: TGTGCCAGTAGTATGGTTGGGAGCTCCTACGAGCAGTACTTC; cdr3_aa: CASSMVGSSYEQYF
j_call: TRBJ1-1; v_call: TRBV4-3; cdr3_length: 12; clone_size: -; d_call: -; cdr3_nt: TGCGCCAGCAGCCAGGGCAACACTGAAGCTTTCTTT; cdr3_aa: CASSQGNTEAFF
j_call: TRBJ2-5; v_call: TRBV10-3; cdr3_length: 12; clone_size: -; d_call: TRBD1; cdr3_nt: TGTGCCATACAGGGGTCGGGGGAGACCCAGTACTTC; cdr3_aa: CAIQGSGETQYF
j_call: TRBJ1-2; v_call: TRBV29-1; cdr3_length: 13; clone_size: -; d_call: TRBD1; cdr3_nt: TGCAGCGTGGGACAGGATGATAACTATGGCTACACCTTC; cdr3_aa: CSVGQDDNYGYTF
j_call: TRBJ1-4; v_call: TRBV4-1; cdr3_length: 17; clone_size: -; d_call: -; cdr3_nt: TGCGCCAGCAGCCAAGGCAGGGGAAGGGGAACTAATGAAAAACTGTTTTTT; cdr3_aa: CASSQGRGRGTNEKLFF
j_call: TRBJ2-5; v_call: TRBV11-2; cdr3_length: 15; clone_size: few; d_call: -; cdr3_nt: TGTGCCAGCAGCCCCCCTGAGACTAGGCACGAGACCCAGTACTTC; cdr3_aa: CASSPPETRHETQYF
j_call: TRBJ2-2; v_call: TRBV2; cdr3_length: 13; clone_size: -; d_call: -; cdr3_nt: TGTGCCAGCAGCCTGACTCAAACCGGGGAGCTGTTTTTT; cdr3_aa: CASSLTQTGELFF
j_call: TRBJ1-2; v_call: TRBV6-1; cdr3_length: 13; clone_size: -; d_call: TRBD1; cdr3_nt: TGTGCCAGCAGCCCCAGGGGGATCTATGGCTACACCTTC; cdr3_aa: CASSPRGIYGYTF
j_call: TRBJ2-1; v_call: TRBV9; cdr3_length: 16; clone_size: once; d_call: TRBD2; cdr3_nt: TGTGCCAGCAGCGTAGTAGCGGGGACCTCCTACAATGAGCAGTTCTTC; cdr3_aa: CASSVVAGTSYNEQFF
j_call: TRBJ2-4; v_call: TRBV28; cdr3_length: 14; clone_size: -; d_call: -; cdr3_nt: TGTGCCAGCAGTGGAGGGGGCGCTTTGAACATTCAGTACTTC; cdr3_aa: CASSGGGALNIQYF
j_call: TRBJ2-7; v_call: TRBV4-3; cdr3_length: 16; clone_size: -; d_call: -; cdr3_nt: TGCGCCAGCAGCCAAGGCCGGACAGCTATATCCTACGAGCAGTACTTC; cdr3_aa: CASSQGRTAISYEQYF
j_call: TRBJ1-6; v_call: TRBV7-2; cdr3_length: 16; clone_size: -; d_call: TRBD1; cdr3_nt: TGTGCCAGCAGCTTAGGAGGACAGGGTGGTAATTCACCCCTCCACTTT; cdr3_aa: CASSLGGQGGNSPLHF
j_call: TRBJ1-2; v_call: TRBV4-1; cdr3_length: 13; clone_size: -; d_call: -; cdr3_nt: TGCGCCAGCAGCCAAGATCAGGCTTATGGCTACACCTTC; cdr3_aa: CASSQDQAYGYTF
j_call: TRBJ1-2; v_call: TRBV6-1; cdr3_length: 13; clone_size: few; d_call: TRBD1; cdr3_nt: TGTGCCAGCGACGACAGGGTGGTCGATGGCTACACCTTC; cdr3_aa: CASDDRVVDGYTF
j_call: TRBJ1-1; v_call: TRBV2; cdr3_length: 14; clone_size: -; d_call: TRBD1; cdr3_nt: TGTGCCAGCAGTGAAAGGACAGGGAACACTGAAGCTTTCTTT; cdr3_aa: CASSERTGNTEAFF
j_call: TRBJ1-5; v_call: TRBV19; cdr3_length: 15; clone_size: -; d_call: -; cdr3_nt: TGTGCCAGTACCCCGCGGGCCGGGGGCAATCAGCCCCAGCATTTT; cdr3_aa: CASTPRAGGNQPQHF
j_call: TRBJ1-5; v_call: TRBV14; cdr3_length: 16; clone_size: -; d_call: -; cdr3_nt: TGTGCCAGCACCACATGGAATTGGAGGCCCGATCAGCCCCAGCATTTT; cdr3_aa: CASTTWNWRPDQPQHF
j_call: TRBJ2-2; v_call: TRBV4-3; cdr3_length: 18; clone_size: -; d_call: TRBD2; cdr3_nt: TGCGCCAGCAGCCAAGGGTCTAGCGGGAGCCACCCCACCGGGGAGCTGTTTTTT; cdr3_aa: CASSQGSSGSHPTGELFF
j_call: TRBJ2-7; v_call: TRBV27; cdr3_length: 14; clone_size: -; d_call: -; cdr3_nt: TGTGCCAGCAGGAACTCGCGGGGAGTTTACGAGCAGTACTTC; cdr3_aa: CASRNSRGVYEQYF
j_call: TRBJ2-1; v_call: TRBV7-2; cdr3_length: 14; clone_size: -; d_call: -; cdr3_nt: TGTGCCAGCAGGCGGGGGCAATCCTACAATGAGCAGTTCTTC; cdr3_aa: CASRRGQSYNEQFF
j_call: TRBJ2-3; v_call: TRBV30; cdr3_length: 14; clone_size: -; d_call: -; cdr3_nt: TGTGCCTGGAGTTCGAAAGGGGGATACGATACGCAGTATTTT; cdr3_aa: CAWSSKGGYDTQYF